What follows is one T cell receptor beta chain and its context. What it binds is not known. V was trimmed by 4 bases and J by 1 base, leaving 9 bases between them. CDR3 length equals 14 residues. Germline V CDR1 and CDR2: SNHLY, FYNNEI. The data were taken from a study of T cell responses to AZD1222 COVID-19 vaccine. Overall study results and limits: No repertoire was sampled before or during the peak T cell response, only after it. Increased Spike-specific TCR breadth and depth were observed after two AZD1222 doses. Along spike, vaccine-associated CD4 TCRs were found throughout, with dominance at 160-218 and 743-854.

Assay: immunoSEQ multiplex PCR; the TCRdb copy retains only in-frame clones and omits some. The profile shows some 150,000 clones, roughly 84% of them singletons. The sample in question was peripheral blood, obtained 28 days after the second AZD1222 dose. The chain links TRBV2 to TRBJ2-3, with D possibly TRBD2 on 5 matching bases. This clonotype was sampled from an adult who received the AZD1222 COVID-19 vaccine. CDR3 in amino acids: CASSVGSGTDTQYF. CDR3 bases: TGTGCCAGCAGTGTGGGTAGCGGCACAGATACGCAGTATTTT.